The clone carrying this TCR beta chain turned up a few times. Antigen: not known. The sample is drawn from a study of blood T cells in healthy people across ages. Whole-study findings and limits: Both higher diversity and more naive CD4+ cells marked long-lived donors when set against aged donors.

V was pared by 4 bases and J by 0 bases, with 6 bases of the junction left unmatched. Per germline, CDR1 LGHNA and CDR2 YSLEER. CDR3 length equals 17 residues. With a J-beta primer mix and a sample-barcoded 5' primer, a second PCR ran roughly 7 to 11 cycles. One entry per CDR3 protein, called by TCRdb with MiXCR from the 5' RACE reads. The repertoire holds approximately 1.5 million distinct CDR3 sequences, with approximately 43% as singletons. This sequence originates from a woman in her late teens or twenties in good health. Material: blood. The gene calls are TRBV4-3 and TRBJ2-1; 10 bases agree with TRBD2. The CDR3 sequence is CASSRGTSGISYNEQFF. CDR3 nucleotides: TGCGCCAGCAGCCGCGGTACTAGCGGGATCTCCTACAATGAGCAGTTCTTC.